The clone carrying this TCR beta chain was counted many times. What it binds is not known. This entry comes from a study of T cells in Graves' hyperthyroidism and ophthalmopathy. Study-wide findings and caveats: Most clonotypes expanded in thyroid above 0.001 were likewise present in blood.

Authors of the study amplified TCR beta CDR3 regions from RNA transcripts. In the first-round RT-PCR of the TCR CDR3, the HTBI primer set was used. TCRdb fed the multiplex PCR reads into MiXCR, producing one record per CDR3 protein. The data show 200,000 to 300,000 distinct CDR3 sequences, with roughly a quarter seen just once and 35% held by the top ten. V gave up 0 bases and J gave up 6 bases, with 9 bases separating them. The CDR3 loop spans 13 amino acids. Germline V gene sequence: CDR1 GTSNPN, CDR2 SVGIG (reference sequence). Diagnoses rested on clinical symptoms, serum thyroxine and TRAb, thyroid ultrasound and orbital computed tomography.

The TCR sequence derives from a woman aged 40 to 50 with Graves' ophthalmopathy. The chain joins TRBV30 to TRBJ1-5; D gene unclear. The source material was blood. Here the CDR3 DNA reads TGTGCCTGGAGTGTACCATGGAGTCAGCCCCAGCATTTT. It translates to CAWSVPWSQPQHF.